This T cell receptor (beta chain) came from a study of CD8 T cells in ankylosing spondylitis. The CDR3 runs 13 residues. The V segment lost 9 bases and the J segment 6 bases; nucleotides outside the gene matches: 10. Turning to this clonotype: Its antigen remains unknown.

Whole-study findings and limits: Made up of eight highly homologous variants, a TCR beta motif appeared characteristic of ankylosing spondylitis blood.

Libraries of TCR beta came from quantitative 5'-RACE with molecular barcodes. TCRdb re-called the 5' RACE reads with MiXCR, one entry per CDR3 protein. The data hold roughly 300,000 distinct CDR3 sequences, with 8% observed a single time. This chain joins TRBV12-3 or TRBV12-4 and TRBJ1-1; 7 positions agree with TRBD1. The receptor was derived from a male donor with ankylosing spondylitis. The sample comprised blood, either unsorted or a sorted T cell fraction (not recorded which). The CDR3 DNA is TGTGCCAGTCAGGGGGGGGGCGAGTCTGAAGCTTTCTTT. Its translation is CASQGGGESEAFF.